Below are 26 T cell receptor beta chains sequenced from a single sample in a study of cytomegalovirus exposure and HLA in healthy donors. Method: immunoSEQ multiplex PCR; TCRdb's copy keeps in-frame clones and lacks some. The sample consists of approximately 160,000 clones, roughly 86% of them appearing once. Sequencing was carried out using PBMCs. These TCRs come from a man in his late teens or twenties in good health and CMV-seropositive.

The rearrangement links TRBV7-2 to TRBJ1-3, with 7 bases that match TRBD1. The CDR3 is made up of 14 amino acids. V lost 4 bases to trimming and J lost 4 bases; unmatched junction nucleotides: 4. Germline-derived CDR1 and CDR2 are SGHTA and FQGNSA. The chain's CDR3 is CASSSGQRGNTIYF. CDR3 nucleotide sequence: TGTGCCAGCAGCTCGGGACAGCGAGGAAACACCATATATTTT.

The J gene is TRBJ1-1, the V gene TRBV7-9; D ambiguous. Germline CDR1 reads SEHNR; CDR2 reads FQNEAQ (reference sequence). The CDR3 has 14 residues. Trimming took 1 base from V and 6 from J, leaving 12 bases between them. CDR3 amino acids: CASSLGLREAEAFF. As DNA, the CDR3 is TGTGCCAGCAGCTTAGGACTTCGGGAGGCTGAAGCTTTCTTT.

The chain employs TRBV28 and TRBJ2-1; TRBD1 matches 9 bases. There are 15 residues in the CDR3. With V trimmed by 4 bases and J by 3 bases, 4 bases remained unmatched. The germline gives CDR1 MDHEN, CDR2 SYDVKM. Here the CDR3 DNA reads TGTGCCAGCAGTTCTGGACAGGGGAACTACAATGAGCAGTTCTTC. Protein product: CASSSGQGNYNEQFF.

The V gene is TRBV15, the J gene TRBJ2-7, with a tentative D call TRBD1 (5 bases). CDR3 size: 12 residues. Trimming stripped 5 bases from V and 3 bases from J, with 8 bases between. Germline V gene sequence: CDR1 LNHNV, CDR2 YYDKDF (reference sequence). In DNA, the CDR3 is TGTGCCACCAGCGGGCAGGGCTACGAGCAGTACTTC. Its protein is CATSGQGYEQYF.

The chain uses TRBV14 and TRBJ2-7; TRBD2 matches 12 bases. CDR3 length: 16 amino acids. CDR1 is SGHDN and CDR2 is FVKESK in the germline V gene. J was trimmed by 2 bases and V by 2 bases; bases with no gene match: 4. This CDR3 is CASSQTTSGSTYEQYF. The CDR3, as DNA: TGTGCCAGCAGCCAAACGACTAGCGGGAGTACCTACGAGCAGTACTTC.

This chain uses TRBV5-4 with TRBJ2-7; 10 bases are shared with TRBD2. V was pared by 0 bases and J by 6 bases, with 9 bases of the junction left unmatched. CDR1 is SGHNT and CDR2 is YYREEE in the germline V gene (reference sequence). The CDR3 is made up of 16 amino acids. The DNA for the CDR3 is TGTGCCAGCAGCTTGGGGGGTTACCTAGCGGGAGTCGAGCAGTACTTC. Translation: CASSLGGYLAGVEQYF.

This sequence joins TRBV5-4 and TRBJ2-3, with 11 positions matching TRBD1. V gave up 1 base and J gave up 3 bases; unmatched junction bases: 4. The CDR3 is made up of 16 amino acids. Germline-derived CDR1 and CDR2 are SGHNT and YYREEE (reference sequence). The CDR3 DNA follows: TGTGCCAGCAGCTTGACGGGGACAGGGGGAACAGATACGCAGTATTTT. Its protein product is CASSLTGTGGTDTQYF.

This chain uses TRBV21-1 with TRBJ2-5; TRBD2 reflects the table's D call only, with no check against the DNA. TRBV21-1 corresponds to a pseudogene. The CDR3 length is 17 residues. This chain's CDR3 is CASSKGRLAGGPETQYF. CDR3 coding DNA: TGTGCCAGCAGCAAAGGAAGACTAGCGGGAGGGCCAGAGACCCAGTACTTC.

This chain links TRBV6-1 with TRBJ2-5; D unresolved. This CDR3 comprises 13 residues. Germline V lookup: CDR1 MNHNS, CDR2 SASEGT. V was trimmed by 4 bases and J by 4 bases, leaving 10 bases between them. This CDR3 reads CASSVSIGETQYF. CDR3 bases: TGTGCCAGCAGTGTTAGCATCGGAGAGACCCAGTACTTC.

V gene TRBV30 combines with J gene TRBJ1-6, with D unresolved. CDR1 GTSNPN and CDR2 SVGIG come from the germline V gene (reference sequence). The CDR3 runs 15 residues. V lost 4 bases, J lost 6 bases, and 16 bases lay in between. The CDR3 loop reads CAWTHEPIRNSPLHF. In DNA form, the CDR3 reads TGTGCCTGGACCCACGAGCCCATACGTAATTCACCCCTCCACTTT.

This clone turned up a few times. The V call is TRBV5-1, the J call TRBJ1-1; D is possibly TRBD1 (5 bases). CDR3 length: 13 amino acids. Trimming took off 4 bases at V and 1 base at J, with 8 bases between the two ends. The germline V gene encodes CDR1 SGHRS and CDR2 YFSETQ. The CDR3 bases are TGCGCCAGCAGCATACAGGAGAACACTGAAGCTTTCTTT. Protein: CASSIQENTEAFF.

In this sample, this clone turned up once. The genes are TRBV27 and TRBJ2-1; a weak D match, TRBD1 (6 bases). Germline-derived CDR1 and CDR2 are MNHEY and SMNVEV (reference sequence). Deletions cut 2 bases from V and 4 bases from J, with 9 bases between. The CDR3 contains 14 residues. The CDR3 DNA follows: TGTGCCAGCAGTTTAGGGACAAATTACAATGAGCAGTTCTTC. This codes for CASSLGTNYNEQFF.

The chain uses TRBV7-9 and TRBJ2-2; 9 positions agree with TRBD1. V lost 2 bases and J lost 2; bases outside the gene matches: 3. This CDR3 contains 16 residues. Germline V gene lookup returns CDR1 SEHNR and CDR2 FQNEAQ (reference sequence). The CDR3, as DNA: TGTGCCAGCAGCTTATCGACAGGGGGTAACACCGGGGAGCTGTTTTTT. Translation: CASSLSTGGNTGELFF.

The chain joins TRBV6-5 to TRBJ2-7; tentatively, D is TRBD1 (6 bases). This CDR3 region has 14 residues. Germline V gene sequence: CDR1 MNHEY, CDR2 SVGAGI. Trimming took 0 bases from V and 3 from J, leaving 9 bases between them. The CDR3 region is CASSYSGDNYEQYF. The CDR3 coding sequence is TGTGCCAGCAGTTACTCGGGGGACAACTACGAGCAGTACTTC.

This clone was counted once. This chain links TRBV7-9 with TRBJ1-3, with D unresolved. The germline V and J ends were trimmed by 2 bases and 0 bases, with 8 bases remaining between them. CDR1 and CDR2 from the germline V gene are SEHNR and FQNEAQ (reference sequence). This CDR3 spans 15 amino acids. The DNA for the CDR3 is TGTGCCAGCAGCTTAAGAGCGGACTCTGGAAACACCATATATTTT. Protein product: CASSLRADSGNTIYF.

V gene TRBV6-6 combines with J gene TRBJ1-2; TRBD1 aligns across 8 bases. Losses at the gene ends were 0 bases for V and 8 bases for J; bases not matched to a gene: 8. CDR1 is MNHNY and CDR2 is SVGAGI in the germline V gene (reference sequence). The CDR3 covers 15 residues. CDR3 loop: CASSYSGTGASGYTF. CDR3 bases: TGTGCCAGCAGTTACTCGGGGACAGGTGCCTCGGGCTACACCTTC.

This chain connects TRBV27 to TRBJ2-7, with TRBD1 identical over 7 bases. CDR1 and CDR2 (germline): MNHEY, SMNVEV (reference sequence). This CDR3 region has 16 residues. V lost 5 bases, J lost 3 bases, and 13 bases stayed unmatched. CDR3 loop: CASSPLEQGFLYEQYF. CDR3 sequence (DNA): TGTGCCAGCAGTCCACTCGAACAGGGGTTCCTCTACGAGCAGTACTTC.

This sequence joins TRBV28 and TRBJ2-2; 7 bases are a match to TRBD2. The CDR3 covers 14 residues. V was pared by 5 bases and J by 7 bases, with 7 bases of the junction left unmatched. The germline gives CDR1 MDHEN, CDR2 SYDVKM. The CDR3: CASSVGGSNGELFF. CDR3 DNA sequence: TGTGCCAGCAGTGTCGGGGGGAGTAACGGGGAGCTGTTTTTT.

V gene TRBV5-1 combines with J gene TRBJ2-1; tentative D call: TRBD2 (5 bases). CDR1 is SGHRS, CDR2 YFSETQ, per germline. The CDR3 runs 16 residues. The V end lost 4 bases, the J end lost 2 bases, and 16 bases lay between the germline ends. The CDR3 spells CASSPSAGATYNEQFF. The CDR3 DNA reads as TGCGCCAGCAGCCCTTCCGCGGGTGCAACCTACAATGAGCAGTTCTTC.

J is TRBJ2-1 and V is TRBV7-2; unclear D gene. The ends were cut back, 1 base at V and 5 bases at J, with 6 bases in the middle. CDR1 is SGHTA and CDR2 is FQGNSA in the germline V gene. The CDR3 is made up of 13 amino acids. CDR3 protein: CASSLGAHNEQFF. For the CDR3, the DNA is TGTGCCAGCAGCTTAGGGGCCCACAATGAGCAGTTCTTC.

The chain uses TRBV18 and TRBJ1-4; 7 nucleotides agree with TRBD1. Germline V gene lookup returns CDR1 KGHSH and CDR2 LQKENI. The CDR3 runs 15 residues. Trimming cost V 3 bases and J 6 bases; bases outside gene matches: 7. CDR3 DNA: TGTGCCAGCTCACCGCAGCAAGGGACAGATGAAAAACTGTTTTTT. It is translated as CASSPQQGTDEKLFF.

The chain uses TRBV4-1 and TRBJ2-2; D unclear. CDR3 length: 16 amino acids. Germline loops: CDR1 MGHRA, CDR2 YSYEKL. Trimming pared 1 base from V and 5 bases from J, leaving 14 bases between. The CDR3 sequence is CASSQVGSPSTGELFF. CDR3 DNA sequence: TGCGCCAGCAGCCAAGTTGGCTCTCCCTCGACCGGGGAGCTGTTTTTT.

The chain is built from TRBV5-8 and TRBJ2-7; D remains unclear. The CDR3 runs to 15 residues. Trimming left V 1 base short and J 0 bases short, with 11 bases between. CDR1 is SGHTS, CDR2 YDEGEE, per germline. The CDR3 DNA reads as TGTGCCAGCAGCTTGCTTGATGTCAGCTCCTACGAGCAGTACTTC. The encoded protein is CASSLLDVSSYEQYF.

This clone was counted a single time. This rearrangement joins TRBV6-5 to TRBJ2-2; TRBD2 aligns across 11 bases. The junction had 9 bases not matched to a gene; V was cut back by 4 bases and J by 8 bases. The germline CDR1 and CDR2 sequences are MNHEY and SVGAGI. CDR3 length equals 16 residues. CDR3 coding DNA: TGTGCCAGCAGTTCCACTAGCGGGAGAAGAGAAGGGGAGCTGTTTTTT. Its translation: CASSSTSGRREGELFF.

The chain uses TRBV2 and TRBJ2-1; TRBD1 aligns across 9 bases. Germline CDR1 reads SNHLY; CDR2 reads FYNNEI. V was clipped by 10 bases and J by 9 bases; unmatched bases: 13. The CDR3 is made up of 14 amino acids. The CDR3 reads CATIGTGRQGEQFF. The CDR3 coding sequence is TGTGCCACCATTGGGACAGGGAGGCAGGGTGAGCAGTTCTTC. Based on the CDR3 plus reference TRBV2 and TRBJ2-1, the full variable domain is EPEVTQTPSHQVTQMGQEVILRCVPISNHLYFYWYRQILGQKVEFLVSFYNNEISEKSEIFDDQFSVERPDGSNFTLKIRSTKLEDSAMYFCATIGTGRQGEQFFGPGTRLTVL.

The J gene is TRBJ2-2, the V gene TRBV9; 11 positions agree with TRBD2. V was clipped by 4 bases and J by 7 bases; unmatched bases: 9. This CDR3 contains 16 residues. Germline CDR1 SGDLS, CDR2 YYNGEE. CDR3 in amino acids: CASSLVTSGSVGELFF. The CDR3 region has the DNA TGTGCCAGCAGCCTAGTCACTAGCGGGAGTGTCGGGGAGCTGTTTTTT.